Sequencing of this T cell receptor beta chain was carried out in a study of T cell repertoires in cytomegalovirus infection. Looking at the study overall: Public TCR beta signature analysis indicated the presence of both CMV infection and matching HLA type. Study-wide results and caveats: Based on cumulative public TCR beta family frequency, carriers of CMV plus the relevant HLA were identified.

Germline CDR1 SGHTA, CDR2 FQGNSA. V was shortened by 2 bases and J by 3 bases, with 11 bases between the two germline ends. This CDR3 has 16 residues. This clonotype was detected many times. The antigen is not known. TCRdb redid the calling of the reads with MiXCR, one entry per CDR3 protein. The table shows 700,000 to 850,000 distinct CDR3 sequences, with about 30% occurring only once. V gene TRBV7-2 combines with J gene TRBJ2-6; possibly TRBD1 for D (6 bases). The TCR sequence derives from a human donor in good health (CMV status not recorded). Some clones in this sample may be carry-over from other donors' samples. The sequenced sample was cultured CD8+ T cells from PBMCs, obtained from culture after CMV antigen stimulation. This CDR3 reads CASSLNRASGANVLTF. CDR3 DNA: TGTGCCAGCAGCTTAAACAGGGCAAGTGGGGCCAACGTCCTGACTTTC.